These T cell receptor beta chains were read from a single sample in a study of T cell repertoires in cytomegalovirus infection. TCRdb independently ran MiXCR on the reads; one entry per CDR3 protein. The table records 300,000 to 400,000 distinct CDR3 sequences, more than 8% of them present only once. The sample consisted of PBMCs. The receptors come from a human donor in good health (CMV status not recorded). Some clones in this sample may be carry-over from other donors' samples. CDR3s leave out the opening cysteine and the closing phenylalanine or tryptophan.

TRBV7-8,TRBJ1-2,ASSPSVERGYT
TRBV7-2,TRBJ2-5,ASSFGQETQY
TRBV18,TRBJ2-7,ASSPPGTYEQY
TRBV7-2,TRBJ2-1,ASSLISQGTRGRDEQF
TRBV4-2,TRBJ1-4,ASSQDQGGNEKLF
TRBV20-1,TRBJ2-7,SALESGRATYEQY
TRBV7-9,TRBJ1-2,ASSLNGYT
TRBV12-3/TRBV12-4,TRBJ2-3,ASSLAGGGTQY
TRBV20-1,TRBJ1-1,SATKQGYAEAF
TRBV7-2,TRBJ2-7,ASSPAGLSSYEQY
TRBV12-3/TRBV12-4,TRBJ2-1,ASSSSRLAVSYNEQF
TRBV12-3/TRBV12-4,TRBJ1-1,ASSSPRGGTEAF
TRBV4-1,TRBJ2-5,ASSEDSAETQY
TRBV28,TRBJ2-5,ASRVGTETQY
TRBV6-5,TRBJ2-2,ASSPPGVPGELF
TRBV20-1,TRBJ1-5,SVLASTIDNQPQH
TRBV2,TRBJ2-3,ASSETRAGTDTQY
TRBV12-3/TRBV12-4,TRBJ1-5,ASSTQTGSSNQPQH
TRBV20-1,TRBJ2-5,SARDGVAGGQETQY
TRBV20-1,TRBJ1-6,SAPSLNSPLH
TRBV12-3/TRBV12-4,TRBJ2-5,ASRSSWVEETQY
TRBV7-4,TRBJ1-5,ASSRWGADNQPQH
TRBV7-2,TRBJ2-1,ASSLGPTGSNEQF
TRBV7-2,TRBJ2-3,ASSLAGGRVTDTQY
TRBV2,TRBJ2-3,ASSASGDRTDTQY
TRBV24-1,TRBJ2-5,ATSDLGKGRETQY
TRBV12-3/TRBV12-4,TRBJ2-5,ASTSGTSVWETQY
TRBV20-1,TRBJ1-5,SATRTGGIGSNQPQH
TRBV28,TRBJ1-1,ASTFRTLNTEAF
TRBV4-3,TRBJ2-7,ASSQLLDSSGEQY
TRBV12-3/TRBV12-4,TRBJ1-1,ASRTGGSKAF
TRBV5-4,TRBJ1-3,ASSLGRQGARNTIY
TRBV12-3/TRBV12-4,TRBJ1-2,ASSITGVNGYT
TRBV11-1,TRBJ2-1,ASSYGQVSYNEQF
TRBV18,TRBJ2-5,ASSPGRGKGTQY
TRBV6-1,TRBJ2-7,ASSAASGTSLYEQY
TRBV7-3,TRBJ2-2,ASNSGAGELF
TRBV9,TRBJ2-6,ASSPRITGANVLT
TRBV28,TRBJ1-2,ASSRRHRAGYT
TRBV28,TRBJ2-1,ASSWGQGLIHEQF
TRBV7-2,TRBJ1-5,ASSLAIGGDTSNQPQH
TRBV9,TRBJ2-7,ASSVGGVSSYEQY
TRBV7-3,TRBJ2-5,ASSLGTSGGKFETQY
TRBV7-8,TRBJ1-4,ASSLGRGGTEKLF
TRBV20-1,TRBJ2-2,SARLQRGGQTGELF
TRBV11-2,TRBJ1-1,ASSLDFRLMGGGTEAF
TRBV7-9,TRBJ2-3,ASSPAGTDTQY